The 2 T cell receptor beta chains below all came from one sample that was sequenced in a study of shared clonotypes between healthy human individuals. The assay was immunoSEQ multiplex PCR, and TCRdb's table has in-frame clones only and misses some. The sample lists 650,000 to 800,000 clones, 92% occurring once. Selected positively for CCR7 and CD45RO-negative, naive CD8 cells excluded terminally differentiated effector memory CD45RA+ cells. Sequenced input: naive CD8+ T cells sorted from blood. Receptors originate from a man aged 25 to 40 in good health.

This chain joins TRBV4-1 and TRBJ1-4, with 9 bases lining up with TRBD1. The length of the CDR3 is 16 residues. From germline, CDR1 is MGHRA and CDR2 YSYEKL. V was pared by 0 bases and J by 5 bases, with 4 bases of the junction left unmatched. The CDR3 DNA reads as TGCGCCAGCAGCCAAGATAGACAGGGGGGGAATGAAAAACTGTTTTTT. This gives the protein CASSQDRQGGNEKLFF.

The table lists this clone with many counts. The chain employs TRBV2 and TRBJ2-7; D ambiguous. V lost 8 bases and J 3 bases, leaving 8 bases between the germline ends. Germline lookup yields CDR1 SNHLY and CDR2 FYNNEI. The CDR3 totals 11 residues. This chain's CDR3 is CASHPVYEQYF. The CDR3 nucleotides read TGTGCCAGCCATCCTGTCTACGAGCAGTACTTC.